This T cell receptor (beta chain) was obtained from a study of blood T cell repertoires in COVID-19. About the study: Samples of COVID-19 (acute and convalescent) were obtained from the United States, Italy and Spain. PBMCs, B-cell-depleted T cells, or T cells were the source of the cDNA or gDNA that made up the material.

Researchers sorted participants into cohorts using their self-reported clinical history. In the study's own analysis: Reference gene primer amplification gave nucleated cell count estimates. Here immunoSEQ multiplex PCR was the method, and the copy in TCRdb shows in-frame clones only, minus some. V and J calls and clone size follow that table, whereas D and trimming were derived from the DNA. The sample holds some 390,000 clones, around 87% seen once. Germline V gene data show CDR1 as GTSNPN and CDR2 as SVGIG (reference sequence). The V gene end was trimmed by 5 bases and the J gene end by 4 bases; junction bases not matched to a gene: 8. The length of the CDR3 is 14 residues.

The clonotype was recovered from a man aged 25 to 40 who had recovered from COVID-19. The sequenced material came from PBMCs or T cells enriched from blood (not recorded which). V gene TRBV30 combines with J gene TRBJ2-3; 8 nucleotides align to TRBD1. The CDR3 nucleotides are TGTGCCTGGGGGTCAGGGGGCGTGTCAGATACGCAGTATTTT. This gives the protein CAWGSGGVSDTQYF.